This T cell receptor (beta chain) was sequenced in a study of T cell repertoires in cytomegalovirus infection. About the study: CMV infection plus the matching HLA type was flagged by public TCR beta signatures. Broader study findings: HLA-C-restricted CMV clonotypes gave the most frequent clonotype in two of eight donors. Totalled public TCR beta family frequency picked out people who carried CMV plus the relevant HLA.

The CDR3 covers 16 residues. CDR1 LGHNA and CDR2 YNFKEQ come from the germline V gene. V shed 0 bases, J shed 6 bases, and the junction held 5 bases outside the gene matches. TCRdb called the reads again in MiXCR, with one record for every CDR3 protein. The data contain hundreds of thousands of distinct CDR3 sequences, 15% to 20% of them seen just once; the ten biggest clones take up more than 10%. About this clonotype itself: Antigen specificity is unknown.

The chain has TRBV4-2 and TRBJ2-2, with TRBD2 matching 9 bases. Sequencing was performed on PBMCs. The sequence was obtained from a human donor in good health (CMV status not recorded). Some clones in this sample may be carry-over from other donors' samples. As DNA, the CDR3 is TGTGCCAGCAGCCAAGACGGGCGGGGGGGGGCCGGGGAGCTGTTTTTT. Its translation: CASSQDGRGGAGELFF.